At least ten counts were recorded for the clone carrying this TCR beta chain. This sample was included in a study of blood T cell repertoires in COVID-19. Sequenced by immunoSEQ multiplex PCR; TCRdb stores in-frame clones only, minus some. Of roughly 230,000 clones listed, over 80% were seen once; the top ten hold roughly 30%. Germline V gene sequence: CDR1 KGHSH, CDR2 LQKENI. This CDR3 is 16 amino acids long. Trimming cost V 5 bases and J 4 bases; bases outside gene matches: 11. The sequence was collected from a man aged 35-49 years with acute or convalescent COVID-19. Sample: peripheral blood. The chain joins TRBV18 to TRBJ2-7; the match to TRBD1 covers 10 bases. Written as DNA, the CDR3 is TGTGCCAGCTCAGCGTTCCCGTCGGACAGGGGGTACGAGCAGTACTTC. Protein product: CASSAFPSDRGYEQYF.